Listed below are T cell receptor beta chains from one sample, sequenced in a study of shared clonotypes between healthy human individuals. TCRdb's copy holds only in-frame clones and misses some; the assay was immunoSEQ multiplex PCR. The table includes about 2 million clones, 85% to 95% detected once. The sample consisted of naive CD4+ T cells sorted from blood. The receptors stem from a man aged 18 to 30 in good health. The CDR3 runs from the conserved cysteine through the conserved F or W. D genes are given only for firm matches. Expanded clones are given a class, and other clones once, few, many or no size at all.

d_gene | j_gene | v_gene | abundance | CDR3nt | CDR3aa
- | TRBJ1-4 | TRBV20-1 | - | TGCAGTGCAGGGGGGAATGAAAAACTGTTTTTT | CSAGGNEKLFF
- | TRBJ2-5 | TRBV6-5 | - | TGTGCCAGGGGGGGACGTCGGGCGCAAGAGACCCAGTACTTC | CARGGRRAQETQYF
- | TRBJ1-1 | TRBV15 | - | TGTGCCACCAGCAGCCCTGACTGGAACACTGAAGCTTTCTTT | CATSSPDWNTEAFF
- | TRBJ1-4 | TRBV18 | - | TGTGCCAGCTCCCCATTAACAACTAATGAAAAACTGTTTTTT | CASSPLTTNEKLFF
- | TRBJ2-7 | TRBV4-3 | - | TGCGCCAGCAGCCAAGTAGGCCTACCCACCTACGAGCAGTACTTC | CASSQVGLPTYEQYF
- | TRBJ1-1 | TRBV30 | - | TGTGCCCGGAGTGTAGGAATCGACTCTACTGAAGCTTTCTTT | CARSVGIDSTEAFF
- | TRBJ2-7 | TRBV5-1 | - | TGCGCCAGCAGCACTGGACTCCCCTACGAGCAGTACTTC | CASSTGLPYEQYF
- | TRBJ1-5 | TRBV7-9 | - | TGTGCCAGCAGCGAAATCGGGAATCAGCCCCAGCATTTT | CASSEIGNQPQHF
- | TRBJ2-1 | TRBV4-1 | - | TGCGCCAGCAGCCAAGGGGAAGACGGCTCCTACAATGAGCAGTTCTTC | CASSQGEDGSYNEQFF
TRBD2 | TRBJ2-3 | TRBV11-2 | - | TGTGCCAGCAGCCCGTGGGGGGGGACTAGCACAGATACGCAGTATTTT | CASSPWGGTSTDTQYF
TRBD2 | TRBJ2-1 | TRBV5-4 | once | TGTGCCAGCAGCTTGAGGGTAGCGGGATCCTACAATGAGCAGTTCTTC | CASSLRVAGSYNEQFF
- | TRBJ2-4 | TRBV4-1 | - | TGCGCCAGCAGCGAAGACGAAGTTGCTCTAGCCAAAAACATTCAGTACTTC | CASSEDEVALAKNIQYF
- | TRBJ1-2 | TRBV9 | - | TGTGCCAGCAGCGTAGGATTTGCTACCGGGGCAGGCGGTGGCTACACCTTC | CASSVGFATGAGGGYTF
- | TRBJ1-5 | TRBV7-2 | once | TGTGCCAGCAGCTGGGGAGGGGTTAGCAATCAGCCCCAGCATTTT | CASSWGGVSNQPQHF
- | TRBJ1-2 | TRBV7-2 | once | TGTGCCAGCAGCTTAAGGCTGAATCGGGCGGCGAACTATGGCTACACCTTC | CASSLRLNRAANYGYTF
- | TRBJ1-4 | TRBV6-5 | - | TGTGCCAGCAGCCAACGGGGGCAAAGAGGCGAAAAACTGTTTTTT | CASSQRGQRGEKLFF
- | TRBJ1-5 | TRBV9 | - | TGTGCCAGCAGCGTAGAGGGACTCAATCAGCCCCAGCATTTT | CASSVEGLNQPQHF
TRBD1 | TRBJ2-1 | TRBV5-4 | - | TGTGCCAGCAGCTTGACAGGGGTTAACAATGAGCAGTTCTTC | CASSLTGVNNEQFF
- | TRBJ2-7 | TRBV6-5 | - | TGTGCCAGCAGTTACCTGGCTAGTCCCTACGAGCAGTACTTC | CASSYLASPYEQYF
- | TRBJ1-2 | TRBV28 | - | TGTGCCAGCAGGGGGCGGGGCGGCTACACCTTC | CASRGRGGYTF
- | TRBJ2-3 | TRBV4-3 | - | TGCGCCAGCAGCCACCCGGGGGCAGATACGCAGTATTTT | CASSHPGADTQYF
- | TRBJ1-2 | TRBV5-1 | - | TGCGCCAGCAGCTTTCAGGGTTACCCCACTAACTATGGCTACACCTTC | CASSFQGYPTNYGYTF
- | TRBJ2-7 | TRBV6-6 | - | TGTGCCAGCAGTTACTCTAACGGAGCCTACGAGCAGTACTTC | CASSYSNGAYEQYF
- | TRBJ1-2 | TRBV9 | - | TGTGCCAGCAGCTCAAGTGGGGGGCTGAACTATGGCTACACCTTC | CASSSSGGLNYGYTF
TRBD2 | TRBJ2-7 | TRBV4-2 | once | TGTGCCAGCAGCCAATATAGCGGGGCTTCCTACGAGCAGTACTTC | CASSQYSGASYEQYF
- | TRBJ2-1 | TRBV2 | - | TGTGCCAGCAGTGAAAACTTGCGCAATGAGCAGTTCTTC | CASSENLRNEQFF
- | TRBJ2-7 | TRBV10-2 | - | TGCGCCAGCAGTGATGAGCGGAACTCTGCTGAGCAGTACTTC | CASSDERNSAEQYF
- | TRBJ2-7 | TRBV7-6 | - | TGTGCCAGCAGCTTAGTTGCAGGGGAGACCTCCTACGAGCAGTACTTC | CASSLVAGETSYEQYF
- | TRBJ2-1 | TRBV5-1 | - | TGCGCCAGCAAGGTAGTGGGAGTAAATGAGCAGTTCTTC | CASKVVGVNEQFF
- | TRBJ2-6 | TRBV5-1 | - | TGCGCCAGCAGCTTGGCAGACTCTGGGGCCAACGTCCTGACTTTC | CASSLADSGANVLTF
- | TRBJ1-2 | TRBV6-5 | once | TGTGCCAGCAGTTACTCGTCCCCAGGGAGTTATGGCTACACCTTC | CASSYSSPGSYGYTF
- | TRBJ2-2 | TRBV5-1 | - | TGCGCCAGCAGCTTGGGGGGACAGAACACCGGGGAGCTGTTTTTT | CASSLGGQNTGELFF
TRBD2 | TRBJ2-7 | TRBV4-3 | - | TGCGCCAGCAGCTTTGGACTAGCGGTGACCTACGAGCAGTACTTC | CASSFGLAVTYEQYF
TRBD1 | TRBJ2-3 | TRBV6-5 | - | TGTGCCAGCCGGGACAGGGGTCCAGATACGCAGTATTTT | CASRDRGPDTQYF
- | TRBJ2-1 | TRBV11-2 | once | TGTGCCAGCAGCAACCGAGCCTCGAGTGAGCAGTTCTTC | CASSNRASSEQFF
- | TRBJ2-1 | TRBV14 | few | TGTGCCAGCAGCCAAGTCAATGAGCAGTTCTTC | CASSQVNEQFF
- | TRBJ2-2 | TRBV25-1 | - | TGTGCCAGCAGTGAGCTGTTTTTT | CASSELFF
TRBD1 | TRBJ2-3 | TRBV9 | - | TGTGCCAGCAGCGAACAGGGGTGGACAGATACGCAGTATTTT | CASSEQGWTDTQYF
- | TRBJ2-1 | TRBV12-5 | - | TGTGCTAGTGGTGGAGGGCCTTCGGCGGAGAGCTCCTACAATGAGCAGTTCTTC | CASGGGPSAESSYNEQFF
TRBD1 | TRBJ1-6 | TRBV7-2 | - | TGTGCCAGCAGCCCGCGGGACAGCTCCTATAATTCACCCCTCCACTTT | CASSPRDSSYNSPLHF
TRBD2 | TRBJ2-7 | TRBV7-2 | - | TGTGCCAGCAGCTTAATTGGGACTAGCGGGACCTACGAGCAGTACTTC | CASSLIGTSGTYEQYF
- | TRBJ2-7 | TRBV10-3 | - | TGTGCCATCAGTGAGTCGACTAACCAATTCTACGAGCAGTACTTC | CAISESTNQFYEQYF
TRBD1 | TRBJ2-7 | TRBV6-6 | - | TGTGCCAGCTGCAGGACAGGGTACGAGCAGTACTTC | CASCRTGYEQYF
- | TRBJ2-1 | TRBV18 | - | TGTGCCAGCTCCCTAGGGGCGGAGACAGGACCGCACAATGAGCAGTTCTTC | CASSLGAETGPHNEQFF
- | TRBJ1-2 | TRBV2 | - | TGTGCCAGTTGGGGGCGCGGGGGTGGCTATGGCTACACCTTC | CASWGRGGGYGYTF
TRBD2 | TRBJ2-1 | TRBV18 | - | TGTGCCAGCTCACCACTCCCTAGCGGGGCTTACAATGAGCAGTTCTTC | CASSPLPSGAYNEQFF
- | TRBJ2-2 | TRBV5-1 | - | TGCGCCAGCAGCTTGGGGGAGCGCACCGGGGAGCTGTTTTTT | CASSLGERTGELFF
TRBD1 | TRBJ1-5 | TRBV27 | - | TGTGCCAGCAGCCGCGGGACAGGGGAGCAGCCCCAGCATTTT | CASSRGTGEQPQHF
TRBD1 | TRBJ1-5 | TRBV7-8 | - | TGTGCCAGCAGCTTCGGGGGAAGGACAGGGGGCAAAGGTAGCAATCAGCCCCAGCATTTT | CASSFGGRTGGKGSNQPQHF
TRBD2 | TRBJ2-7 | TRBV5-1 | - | TGCGCCAGCAGCTTGTCACTAGCGGGAGGGGGCGAGCAGTACTTC | CASSLSLAGGGEQYF
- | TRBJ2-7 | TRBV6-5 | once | TGTGCCAGCCCCGGAGGGCCCCAGTACTTC | CASPGGPQYF
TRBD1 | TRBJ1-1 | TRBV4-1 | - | TGCGCCAGCAGCCAAGAAGGTGGACAGGGAATCTACGCTTTCTTT | CASSQEGGQGIYAFF
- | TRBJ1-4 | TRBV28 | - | TGTGCCAGCAGCCTAGACGATGAAAAACTGTTTTTT | CASSLDDEKLFF
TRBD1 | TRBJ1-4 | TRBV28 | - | TGTGCCAGCAGTTCTGCCGGGACAGGGAATAATGAAAAACTGTTTTTT | CASSSAGTGNNEKLFF
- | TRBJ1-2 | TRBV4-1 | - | TGCGCCAGCAGCCAGCCGGGCGGGCTAGCTAACTATGGCTACACCTTC | CASSQPGGLANYGYTF